The present T cell receptor (beta chain) was sequenced within a study of blood T cell repertoires in COVID-19. Sequenced by immunoSEQ multiplex PCR; TCRdb stores in-frame clones only, minus some. This repertoire shows about 140,000 clones, 75% to 80% found once; its top ten account for around 3%. The V end lost 2 bases, the J end lost 2 bases, and 7 bases lay between the germline ends. Germline V gene data show CDR1 as WSHSY and CDR2 as SAAADI. The CDR3 is 13 amino acids. The origin of this receptor is a woman between 45 and 65 years old who had recovered from COVID-19. The material sequenced was PBMCs or T cells enriched from blood (not recorded which). The genes are TRBV10-2 and TRBJ2-7; no reliable D call. CDR3 bases: TGCGCCAGCAGTGAGAGGAGCGCCTACGAGCAGTACTTC. Its protein is CASSERSAYEQYF.